These 29 T cell receptor beta chains came from one sample sequenced in a study of T cell responses to AZD1222 COVID-19 vaccine. The protocol was immunoSEQ multiplex PCR, while the TCRdb copy is restricted to in-frame clones and leaves out a portion. In the table there are tens of thousands of clones, roughly 85% of which are singletons. This sample comprised peripheral blood, obtained 28 days after the second AZD1222 dose. These receptors were collected from an adult who received the AZD1222 COVID-19 vaccine.

The chain joins TRBV3-1 (or the pseudogene TRBV3-2) to TRBJ1-4; TRBD1 is a possible D gene (6 bases). The CDR3 is made up of 14 amino acids. Germline V gives CDR1 LGHDT, CDR2 YNNKEL (reference sequence). Trimming stripped 6 bases from V and 0 bases from J, with 8 bases between. CDR3 DNA sequence: TGTGCCAGCAGAGACAGGTCAACTAATGAAAAACTGTTTTTT. This codes for CASRDRSTNEKLFF.

The chain combines TRBV6-2 or TRBV6-3 with TRBJ1-2, with no clear D. This CDR3 contains 18 residues. Germline values: CDR1 MNHEY, CDR2 SVGEGT. Trimming stripped 2 bases from V and 8 bases from J, with 27 bases between. The DNA of the CDR3 is TGTGCCAGCAGTTACCCCCTAAACGCGAGAGACCTACCTTGGGGCTACACCTTC. It yields the protein CASSYPLNARDLPWGYTF.

V is TRBV25-1 and J is TRBJ2-7; TRBD2 matches 8 bases. CDR3 length: 14 amino acids. The ends lost 1 base at V and 4 bases at J; junction bases unmatched: 3. Germline CDR1 MGHDK, CDR2 SYGVNS. CDR3 sequence reads: CASSESLAVYEQYF. The CDR3 nucleotides are TGTGCCAGCAGTGAATCACTAGCGGTTTACGAGCAGTACTTC.

A single count supports this clone. J is TRBJ2-7 and V is TRBV10-3; 8 bases are a match to TRBD1. V trimming: 4 bases; J trimming: 7 bases; junction bases outside the gene matches: 12. The CDR3 covers 15 residues. Germline CDR1 ENHRY, CDR2 SYGVKD. CDR3 DNA: TGTGCCATCAGTGCCGGGACAGGACTCCAACGGGAGCAGTACTTC. Its translation: CAISAGTGLQREQYF.

The J gene is TRBJ1-5, the V gene TRBV19; the D is unclear. From germline, CDR1 is LNHDA and CDR2 SQIVND (reference sequence). Trimming removed 1 base from V and 7 bases from J, with 8 bases in between. The CDR3 has 13 residues. CDR3 nucleotide sequence: TGTGCCAGTAGTATAGGGGCGGGGCAGCCCCAGCATTTT. It specifies CASSIGAGQPQHF.

The rearrangement joins TRBV24-1 to TRBJ2-5, with D unclear. The CDR3 contains 16 residues. The V gene lost 5 bases and the J gene lost 1 base, with 16 bases spanning the gap. Germline V gives CDR1 KGHDR, CDR2 SFDVKD. In DNA form, the CDR3 reads TGTGCCACCAGTGCTCCATTAGGTTGGGGCCAAGAGACCCAGTACTTC. Its protein product is CATSAPLGWGQETQYF.

The J gene is TRBJ1-2, the V gene TRBV6-1; possible D gene TRBD1, 6 bases. The CDR3 contains 16 residues. Germline loops: CDR1 MNHNS, CDR2 SASEGT. The V end was cut by 4 bases, the J end by 5 bases, with 20 bases between. In DNA form, the CDR3 reads TGTGCCAGCAGTGGACAGGACTCAGGCACAATTTATGGCTACACCTTC. Translated: CASSGQDSGTIYGYTF.

This rearrangement joins TRBV7-9 to TRBJ2-2; D not certain. The CDR3 spans 16 residues. Germline V lookup: CDR1 SEHNR, CDR2 FQNEAQ (reference sequence). V was shortened by 2 bases and J by 6 bases, with 16 bases between the two germline ends. DNA for the CDR3: TGTGCCAGCAGCTTACCCAGTACAGCAGACGCCGGGGAGCTGTTTTTT. Its protein is CASSLPSTADAGELFF.

This sequence joins TRBV21-1 and TRBJ1-3. TRBV21-1 is listed as a pseudogene. The CDR3 is made up of 14 amino acids. The CDR3 DNA follows: TGTGCCAGCACCCCCTCTCTCTCTGGAAACACCATATATTTT. Encoded protein: CASTPSLSGNTIYF.

The genes are TRBV7-2 and TRBJ2-1; a weak D match, TRBD1 (5 bases). CDR1 is SGHTA, CDR2 FQGNSA, per germline. This CDR3 is 14 amino acids long. Trimming cost V 0 bases and J 2 bases, with 5 bases left between them. The CDR3 sequence: CASSLAGAYNEQFF. The CDR3, as DNA: TGTGCCAGCAGCTTAGCAGGGGCCTACAATGAGCAGTTCTTC.

This rearrangement joins TRBV7-8 to TRBJ1-1; weak D call: TRBD1 (5 bases). V lost 0 bases, J lost 5 bases, and 16 bases lay in between. Germline CDR1 reads SGHVS; CDR2 reads FQNEAQ. This CDR3 comprises 16 residues. The DNA for the CDR3 is TGTGCCAGCAGCTTAGCATTCGGCAGGTGGGGGACTGAAGCTTTCTTT. Protein product: CASSLAFGRWGTEAFF.

The chain couples TRBV6-6 to TRBJ1-2, with TRBD1 as a possible D gene (5 bases). Germline lookup yields CDR1 MNHNY and CDR2 SVGAGI (reference sequence). V was shortened by 5 bases and J by 4 bases, with 14 bases between the two germline ends. This CDR3 contains 14 residues. The CDR3 sequence is CASSNAGRSYGYTF. CDR3 sequence (DNA): TGTGCCAGCAGTAATGCGGGACGGAGCTATGGCTACACCTTC.

The J gene is TRBJ2-3, the V gene TRBV7-3; the match to TRBD2 covers 8 bases. V shed 5 bases and J 7 bases; nucleotides not matched to a gene: 14. The CDR3 is 16 residues long. The germline CDR1 and CDR2 sequences are SGHTA and FQGTGA. CDR3 residues: CASSPGGAGRGNTQYF. As DNA, the CDR3 is TGTGCCAGCAGCCCGGGAGGGGCGGGGAGGGGAAATACGCAGTATTTT.

The chain couples TRBV19 to TRBJ1-5, with TRBD1 identical over 10 bases. This CDR3 has 15 amino acids. Germline-derived CDR1 and CDR2 are LNHDA and SQIVND (reference sequence). Trimming cost V 9 bases and J 0 bases; bases outside gene matches: 5. CDR3 sequence (DNA): TGTGCCAGCCAGGGGACAGGGGCTAGCAATCAGCCCCAGCATTTT. Its protein product is CASQGTGASNQPQHF.

The rearrangement joins TRBV19 to TRBJ1-5; 8 positions agree with TRBD1. CDR3 length equals 15 residues. In germline, CDR1 is LNHDA, CDR2 SQIVND (reference sequence). V lost 7 bases, J lost 6 bases, and 11 bases stayed unmatched. CDR3 amino acids: CASTTLDREGQPQHF. The CDR3 nucleotides read TGTGCCAGTACCACCTTGGACAGGGAAGGTCAGCCCCAGCATTTT.

The genes are TRBV7-2 and TRBJ1-4; D is unclear. V was clipped by 5 bases and J by 5 bases, with 18 bases between them. CDR3 length equals 16 residues. Germline V lookup: CDR1 SGHTA, CDR2 FQGNSA. The CDR3 DNA follows: TGTGCCAGCAGCAAGGGAGTCGGGTCTACGAATGAAAAACTGTTTTTT. Translation: CASSKGVGSTNEKLFF.

The CDR3 DNA reads as TGCAGTGCTCTCCACTCATTGGCCCAGTACTTC. Translation gives CSALHSLAQYF. V and J are TRBV20-1 and TRBJ2-5; D uncertain. This CDR3 has 11 residues. Germline-derived CDR1 and CDR2 are DFQATT and SNEGSKA (reference sequence). The V end was cut by 5 bases, the J end by 9 bases, with 13 bases between.

This clone was counted once. J is TRBJ2-7 and V is TRBV2, with D hard to call. The V end was cut by 1 base, the J end by 3 bases, with 7 bases between. CDR1 and CDR2 from the germline V gene are SNHLY and FYNNEI. The CDR3 is 13 residues long. CDR3 loop: CASSEGWGYEQYF. CDR3 coding DNA: TGTGCCAGCAGTGAAGGGTGGGGCTACGAGCAGTACTTC.

This clone occurred a few times. This sequence joins TRBV7-9 and TRBJ1-2; D not resolved. The CDR3 runs to 11 residues. CDR1 SEHNR and CDR2 FQNEAQ come from the germline V gene (reference sequence). Trimming took off 5 bases at V and 13 bases at J, with 14 bases between the two ends. The CDR3 reads CASSPDTASTF. The CDR3 DNA reads as TGTGCCAGCAGCCCAGACACGGCCAGCACCTTC.

The V call is TRBV24-1, the J call TRBJ1-2; 12 bases are a match to TRBD1. Germline lookup yields CDR1 KGHDR and CDR2 SFDVKD. Losses at the gene ends were 4 bases for V and 4 bases for J; bases not matched to a gene: 6. This CDR3 has 16 residues. The CDR3 DNA follows: TGTGCCACCAGTGACCCGGGACAGGGGGCAGGCTATGGCTACACCTTC. Translation: CATSDPGQGAGYGYTF.

The chain employs TRBV11-2 and TRBJ2-3, with 12 bases aligning to TRBD2. Trimming at V came to 3 bases and at J to 5 bases, leaving 6 bases not matched to a gene. This CDR3 spans 16 amino acids. Germline V gene data show CDR1 as SGHAT and CDR2 as FQNNGV. CDR3 DNA sequence: TGTGCCAGCAGCTTTACTAGCGGGGGGAGGGGAGATACGCAGTATTTT. Translating gives CASSFTSGGRGDTQYF.

The chain joins TRBV3-1 (or the pseudogene TRBV3-2) to TRBJ1-4; possible D gene TRBD1, 5 bases. The CDR3 has 15 amino acids. V dropped 4 bases and J dropped 5 bases, with 14 bases sitting between them. Germline-derived CDR1 and CDR2 are LGHDT and YNNKEL (reference sequence). The CDR3 loop reads CASSPPGLRNEKLFF. In DNA, the CDR3 is TGTGCCAGCAGCCCTCCGGGACTGAGGAATGAAAAACTGTTTTTT.

This clone was counted between two and nine times. This chain links TRBV4-3 with TRBJ2-2; weak D call: TRBD1 (6 bases). V was trimmed by 0 bases and J by 5 bases, leaving 7 bases between them. The CDR3 sequence is 14 residues long. From germline, CDR1 is LGHNA and CDR2 YSLEER. The CDR3 DNA reads as TGCGCCAGCAGCCAAGAGGGGACAACCGGGGAGCTGTTTTTT. Translating gives CASSQEGTTGELFF.

This sequence joins TRBV4-3 and TRBJ2-6; D may match TRBD1 or TRBD2 (5 bases each). The CDR3 covers 17 residues. V dropped 0 bases and J dropped 2 bases, with 11 bases sitting between them. Germline V gives CDR1 LGHNA, CDR2 YSLEER. In DNA, the CDR3 is TGCGCCAGCAGCCAAGACCCAGGGACGCCTGGGGCCAACGTCCTGACTTTC. It specifies CASSQDPGTPGANVLTF.

The chain recombines TRBV2 with TRBJ2-5; maybe TRBD1 (6 bases). The V gene's germline CDR1 is SNHLY and CDR2 FYNNEI. Between the trimmed V and J ends, which lost 10 bases and 5 bases, there was a span of 20 bases. The CDR3 is 14 amino acids. The CDR3: CANAQKQGPETQYF. The CDR3 coding sequence is TGTGCCAACGCCCAAAAACAGGGCCCGGAGACCCAGTACTTC.

The chain is built from TRBV12-3 or TRBV12-4 and TRBJ1-2; D may be TRBD1 (6 bases). Between the trimmed V and J ends, which lost 6 bases and 7 bases, there was a span of 15 bases. This CDR3 is 13 amino acids long. The CDR3 DNA reads as TGTGCCAGCAGCCTACAGGGTTCGCGTGGCTACACCTTC. It translates to CASSLQGSRGYTF.

J is TRBJ2-7 and V is TRBV6-5; 7 bases agree with TRBD2. From germline, CDR1 is MNHEY and CDR2 SVGAGI. CDR3 length: 16 residues. The V segment lost 0 bases and the J segment 1 base; nucleotides outside the gene matches: 6. CDR3 sequence: CASSYSLASGSYEQYF. CDR3 DNA sequence: TGTGCCAGCAGTTACTCGCTTGCTAGCGGATCCTACGAGCAGTACTTC.

The rearrangement joins TRBV2 to TRBJ2-7, with D possibly TRBD2 on 6 matching bases. V was trimmed by 10 bases and J by 7 bases, leaving 23 bases between them. Germline V gives CDR1 SNHLY, CDR2 FYNNEI. The CDR3 is 14 amino acids. The CDR3 sequence: CANIQPGPSEEQYF. The CDR3 nucleotides read TGTGCCAACATACAACCGGGACCTAGCGAGGAGCAGTACTTC.

The chain employs TRBV6-1 and TRBJ2-3; possibly TRBD2 for D (6 bases). Between the trimmed V and J ends, which lost 4 bases and 0 bases, there was a span of 14 bases. This CDR3 is 16 amino acids long. Germline CDR1 MNHNS, CDR2 SASEGT. CDR3 residues: CASSARGRSSTDTQYF. The CDR3 nucleotides are TGTGCCAGCAGTGCCCGGGGGAGATCTAGCACAGATACGCAGTATTTT.